These 14 T cell receptor beta chains share one sample of origin, sequenced in a study of blood T cell repertoires in COVID-19. Data came from immunoSEQ multiplex PCR; TCRdb stores just in-frame clones and leaves some out. In the table there are about 160,000 clones, around 86% of which are singletons. The sequenced material came from peripheral blood. The receptors shown here come from a man between 65 and 85 years old who had recovered from COVID-19.

J is TRBJ1-2 and V is TRBV28; D perhaps matches TRBD1 (6 bases). CDR1 is MDHEN, CDR2 SYDVKM, per germline. The CDR3 sequence is 13 residues long. Trimming removed 6 bases at V and 7 bases at J, with 15 bases between. Written as DNA, the CDR3 is TGTGCCAGCAGGGACAGACGATTTGCTGGCTACACCTTC. Its protein is CASRDRRFAGYTF.

This chain joins TRBV5-1 and TRBJ2-1; 15 nucleotides line up with TRBD2. Trimming took 0 bases from V and 9 from J; bases not matched to a gene: 10. The CDR3 is 18 amino acids. Germline-derived CDR1 and CDR2 are SGHRS and YFSETQ. CDR3 in amino acids: CASSLGPGTSGRMGEQFF. The CDR3 region has the DNA TGCGCCAGCAGCTTGGGACCCGGGACTAGCGGGAGGATGGGTGAGCAGTTCTTC.

The gene calls are TRBV20-1 and TRBJ2-7; TRBD2 is a possible D gene (6 bases). From germline, CDR1 is DFQATT and CDR2 SNEGSKA (reference sequence). Trimming removed 8 bases at V and 4 bases at J, with 12 bases between. CDR3 length: 11 residues. The CDR3, as DNA: TGCAGTTTACTAGCCTTATACGAGCAGTACTTC. It specifies CSLLALYEQYF.

The chain recombines TRBV10-2 with TRBJ2-1; D may be TRBD2 (5 bases). Germline loops: CDR1 WSHSY, CDR2 SAAADI. This CDR3 has 16 amino acids. V was cut by 4 bases and J by 7 bases, with 20 bases left in between. Here the CDR3 reads CASSVSALGSWNEQFF. Written as DNA, the CDR3 is TGCGCCAGCAGTGTTTCGGCGCTAGGGAGTTGGAATGAGCAGTTCTTC.

The chain recombines TRBV5-1 with TRBJ2-5, with 12 bases matching TRBD1. The germline V gene encodes CDR1 SGHRS and CDR2 YFSETQ. The CDR3 runs to 19 residues. V was clipped by 1 base and J by 5 bases; unmatched bases: 15. CDR3 residues: CASSLKGTGGTTHWETQYF. CDR3 nucleotides: TGCGCCAGCAGCTTGAAGGGGACAGGGGGCACCACTCACTGGGAGACCCAGTACTTC. Supplemented by reference TRBV5-1 and TRBJ2-5, the full variable domain reads KAGVTQTPRYLIKTRGQQVTLSCSPISGHRSVSWYQQTPGQGLQFLFEYFSETQRNKGNFPGRFSGRQFSNSRSEMNVSTLELGDSALYLCASSLKGTGGTTHWETQYFGPGTRLLVL.

The rearrangement uses TRBV2 and TRBJ2-1, with 10 positions matching TRBD2. The germline CDR1 and CDR2 sequences are SNHLY and FYNNEI. J was trimmed by 7 bases and V by 8 bases; bases with no gene match: 17. This CDR3 has 17 amino acids. CDR3 sequence reads: CASGVDPSGSRHNEQFF. CDR3 coding DNA: TGTGCCAGCGGAGTAGATCCTAGCGGGAGCCGACATAATGAGCAGTTCTTC.

V and J are TRBV4-1 and TRBJ1-3; possibly TRBD1 for D (5 bases). Trimming removed 0 bases at V and 0 bases at J, with 24 bases between. Germline CDR1 and CDR2: MGHRA and YSYEKL. The CDR3 runs to 21 residues. CDR3 region: CASSQDSRPPSDSTSGNTIYF. Written as DNA, the CDR3 is TGCGCCAGCAGCCAAGATAGCCGCCCCCCCTCAGACAGCACCTCTGGAAACACCATATATTTT.

This chain links TRBV24-1 with TRBJ2-3; TRBD2 agrees at 8 bases. The CDR3 runs 15 residues. Germline V lookup: CDR1 KGHDR, CDR2 SFDVKD. V shed 0 bases, J shed 4 bases, and the junction held 2 bases outside the gene matches. The CDR3 loop is CATSDLAGGADTQYF. The CDR3 nucleotides are TGTGCCACCAGTGATTTGGCGGGAGGCGCAGATACGCAGTATTTT.

The chain couples TRBV12-3 or TRBV12-4 to TRBJ2-7; D ambiguous. Trimming took 7 bases from V and 6 from J, leaving 13 bases between them. The CDR3 is made up of 12 amino acids. The CDR3 reads CASTRDSAEQYF. The CDR3 bases are TGTGCCAGCACCCGCGACTCGGCCGAGCAGTACTTC.

This clone occurred a few times. This chain links TRBV29-1 with TRBJ2-3, with D perhaps matching TRBD1 (5 bases). V was pared by 1 base and J by 1 base, with 9 bases between. Germline lookup yields CDR1 SQVTM and CDR2 ANQGSEA. The CDR3 runs to 14 residues. The CDR3 protein is CSVEAQTGTDTQYF. The CDR3 region has the DNA TGCAGCGTTGAAGCTCAGACAGGCACAGATACGCAGTATTTT.

The chain employs TRBV4-3 and TRBJ1-5; D is unclear. The CDR3 is 14 amino acids. Trimming removed 1 base from V and 2 bases from J, with 6 bases in between. CDR1 and CDR2 from the germline V gene are LGHNA and YSLEER. Written as DNA, the CDR3 is TGCGCCAGCAGCCAAGGAGCGGGCAATCAGCCCCAGCATTTT. Translation gives CASSQGAGNQPQHF.

The J gene is TRBJ2-1, the V gene TRBV12-2; the DNA was not compared with TRBD2, the D call given in the table. TRBV12-2 is flagged as a pseudogene. This CDR3 spans 18 amino acids. The DNA for the CDR3 is TGTGCAAGTCGCAGTCTACCCGGGACTAGCGGGAGGATATATGAGCAGTTCTTC. Protein: CASRSLPGTSGRIYEQFF.

This clone was seen at least ten times. The chain recombines TRBV6-4 with TRBJ2-3, with 9 bases lining up with TRBD2. The CDR3 length is 16 residues. V shed 2 bases, J shed 3 bases, and the junction held 6 bases outside the gene matches. Germline V CDR1 and CDR2: MRHNA, SNTAGT. The CDR3: CASSDVAGAGTDTQYF. In nucleotides, the CDR3 is TGTGCCAGCAGTGACGTAGCGGGAGCTGGGACAGATACGCAGTATTTT.

The rearrangement links TRBV5-4 to TRBJ2-5, with TRBD2 matching 13 bases. V lost 3 bases to trimming and J lost 4 bases; unmatched junction nucleotides: 9. The germline V gene encodes CDR1 SGHNT and CDR2 YYREEE (reference sequence). The CDR3 covers 17 residues. The CDR3 DNA sequence: TGTGCCAGCAGCTCCCGGACTAGCGGGAGAGGAGGAGAGACCCAGTACTTC. Translating it yields CASSSRTSGRGGETQYF.